This TCR beta chain was documented in a study of shared clonotypes between healthy human individuals (dated by TCRdb to the early 2020s). The study in broad terms: A couple of women and a few men aged 18 to 49 years were included in the cohort. To estimate repertoire size and how much clonotypes are shared between individuals, the study performed deep sequencing of blood TCR repertoires from a few healthy adults. Libraries were prepared and TCR repertoires were sequenced by different laboratories using diverse techniques, in order to increase sequencing depth and limit assay-specific biases. Per donor, leukapheresis produced somewhere between about 0.94 and 9 billion PBMCs. General findings and caveats noted by the study authors: Pairwise subsampling led to the expectation that sequencing depth would affect the degree of clonotype sharing among donors. Sampling was limited to blood, and TCR repertoires in tissue likely differ from TCR repertoires in blood. Because the study included a small number of donors, the genetic and exposure-history diversity represented was limited.

Details on this clone: Its binding antigen is unknown. Qualities for individual bases were not recorded, and no much larger clone is one base off.

The donors were healthy, HIV-negative adults who had no recently reported acute infections or vaccinations. Only Caucasian adults living in Nashville, Tennessee, USA were represented among the donors. For unsorted samples, 80 million to 100 million PBMCs were counted, and genomic DNA was extracted using the QIAamp DNA Blood Mini kit. After blood collection by leukapheresis, PBMCs were isolated using Ficoll-Histopaque density gradient centrifugation and then cryopreserved in the vapor phase of liquid nitrogen. The junction shows trimming of 4 bases on V and 7 bases on J, plus 10 bases between the germline ends. The CDR3 numbers 12 residues from cysteine through phenylalanine. Of the read, only the CDR3 DNA is kept; its 36 bases are in frame from base 1. Based on the germline V gene, the CDR1 and CDR2 sequences are SNHLY and FYNNEI. Using the deep immunoSEQ assay, TCR CDR3 regions were amplified from genomic DNA by multiplex PCR. Extracted genomic DNA from each cell subset was distributed evenly across all wells of several immunoSEQ 96-well plates, and each plate was treated as a replicate. For unsorted PBMC, 300 ng genomic DNA, equal to tens of thousands of T cell genomes, was loaded into each replicate PCR. Genomic DNA from unsorted PBMC was sequenced over ten immunoSEQ deep assay plates. Purified libraries were quantified with a Qubit 3.0 fluorometer, sized on a Bioanalyzer 2100, and re-quantified with the KAPA Library Quantification kit. A separate single-read 150-cycle Illumina NextSeq 550 flow cell was used to sequence each immunoSEQ 96-well plate. The paper's processing steps were these. Because the immunoSEQ output held only junctional sequences and lacked quality scores, the filtering could not match the filtering applied to full-length reads. Sequences were annotated with PyIR, a Python wrapper for IgBLAST v1.9, using IMGT germline references to assign V/J genes and CDR3. Reads were filtered out if the reads had weak V/J assignments (E-value above 1e-6), no CDR3, stop codons, out-of-frame junctions, or ambiguous translated residues. A V3J clonotype was defined by an identical inferred V gene, J gene, and CDR3 amino acid sequence. The percentage overlap between two repertoires was calculated by dividing the number of shared unique clonotypes by the size of the smaller repertoire. Repertoire richness was assessed with RTK rarefaction, the Chao1 estimator, and Recon v2.1 estimates of unobserved clonotypes. Held by TCRdb, this immuneACCESS table contains in-frame sequences only and omits some clones. Under half of the omission traces to an unresolved V gene where checked; the cause of the rest is unknown. V and J calls and clone size are those listed in that table; D and trimming were worked out from the DNA. The sample has hundreds of thousands of clones on record, around 79% of them singletons. Together, the top ten hold about 12% of the sample.

The clonotype was recovered from a woman in her 40s in good health. Some clones in this sample may be carry-over from other donors' samples. The rearrangement combines TRBV2 with TRBJ1-2; the D gene is perhaps TRBD1, from 5 matching bases. Sequenced material: PBMCs. The DNA reads TGTGCCAGCAGTGCTCAGGGCTCTGGCTACACCTTC. The encoded protein is CASSAQGSGYTF. The variable domain in full, with residues beyond the CDR3 obtained from the reference TRBV2 and TRBJ1-2 genes, is EPEVTQTPSHQVTQMGQEVILRCVPISNHLYFYWYRQILGQKVEFLVSFYNNEISEKSEIFDDQFSVERPDGSNFTLKIRSTKLEDSAMYFCASSAQGSGYTFGSGTRLTVV.